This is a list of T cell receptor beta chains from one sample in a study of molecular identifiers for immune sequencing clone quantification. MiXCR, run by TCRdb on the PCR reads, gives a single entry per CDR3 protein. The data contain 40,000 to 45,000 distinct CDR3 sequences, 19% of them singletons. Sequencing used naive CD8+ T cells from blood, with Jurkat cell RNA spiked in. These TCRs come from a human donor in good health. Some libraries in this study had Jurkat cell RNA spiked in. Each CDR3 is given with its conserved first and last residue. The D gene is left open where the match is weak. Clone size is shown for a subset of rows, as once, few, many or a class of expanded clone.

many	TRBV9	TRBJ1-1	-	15	TGTGCCAGCAGCGTAGCGGGAGGAATAAGGGCTGAAGCTTTCTTT	CASSVAGGIRAEAFF
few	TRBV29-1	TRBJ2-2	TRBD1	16	TGCAGCGTTGAAGGGACGGGGACAGGGAACACCGGGGAGCTGTTTTTT	CSVEGTGTGNTGELFF
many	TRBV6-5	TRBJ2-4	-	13	TGTGCCAGCAGTTGGACCGCCCAAAACATTCAGTACTTC	CASSWTAQNIQYF
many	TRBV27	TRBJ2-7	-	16	TGTGCCAGCAGTTTATCGGGTTTCAGGGAACCCTACGAGCAGTACTTC	CASSLSGFREPYEQYF
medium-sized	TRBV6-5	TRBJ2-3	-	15	TGTGCCAGCAGTTACGCGGGGGCCCTCACAGATACGCAGTATTTT	CASSYAGALTDTQYF
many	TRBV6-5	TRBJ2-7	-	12	TGTGCCAGCAGCCCCGGCCCCTACGAGCAGTACTTC	CASSPGPYEQYF
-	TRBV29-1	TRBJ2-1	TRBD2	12	TGCAGCGTTGAAGGGGGCGGGGGTGAGCAGTTCTTC	CSVEGGGGEQFF
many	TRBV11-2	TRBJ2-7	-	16	TGTGCCAGCAGCTTAGATCTCAGGCAGGTAAACTACGAGCAGTACTTC	CASSLDLRQVNYEQYF
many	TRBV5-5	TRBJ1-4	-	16	TGTGCCAGCAGCTCCCTCCAGACGGGCTTAAATGAAAAACTGTTTTTT	CASSSLQTGLNEKLFF
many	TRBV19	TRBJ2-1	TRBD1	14	TGTGCCAGTAGTTTACAGGGGGGTTTTGTTGAGCAGTTCTTC	CASSLQGGFVEQFF
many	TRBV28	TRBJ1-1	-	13	TGTGCCAGCAGTAGTTGGGGGCCCCCTGAAGCTTTCTTT	CASSSWGPPEAFF
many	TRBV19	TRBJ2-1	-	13	TGTGCCAGTAGTATGGACTCCTACAATGAGCAGTTCTTC	CASSMDSYNEQFF
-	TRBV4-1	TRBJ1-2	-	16	TGCGCCAGCAGCCAAGATCAATTCGGACGGTCCTATGGCTACACCTTC	CASSQDQFGRSYGYTF
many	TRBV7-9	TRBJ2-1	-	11	TGTGCCAGCAGAACTACGGATGAGCAGTTCTTC	CASRTTDEQFF
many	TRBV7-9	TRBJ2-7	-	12	TGTGCCAGCAGCTTTGTTGGACGCGAGCAGTACTTC	CASSFVGREQYF
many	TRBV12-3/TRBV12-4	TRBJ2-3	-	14	TGTGCCAGCAGTTTAGGAGGGTTAACAGATACGCAGTATTTT	CASSLGGLTDTQYF
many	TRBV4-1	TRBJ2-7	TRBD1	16	TGCGCCAGCAGCCAGGAACCGGGACAGGGGGCGGGGGAGCAGTACTTC	CASSQEPGQGAGEQYF
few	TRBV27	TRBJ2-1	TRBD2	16	TGTGCCAGCAGTTTGGCTAGCGGGGATCGGTACAATGAGCAGTTCTTC	CASSLASGDRYNEQFF
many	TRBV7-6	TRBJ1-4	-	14	TGTGCCAGCAGCTTAGCGTCCTTTAATGAAAAACTGTTTTTT	CASSLASFNEKLFF
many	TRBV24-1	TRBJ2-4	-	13	TGTGCCACCAGTGTCGCCTCAACGGGCATTCAGTACTTC	CATSVASTGIQYF
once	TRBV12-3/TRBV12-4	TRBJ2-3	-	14	TGTGCCAGCGGGCTTGGGTCTAGCACAGATACGCAGTATTTT	CASGLGSSTDTQYF
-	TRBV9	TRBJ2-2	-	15	TGTGCCGGCAGCGCACCTTCAGGGATTCCCGGGGAGCTGTTCTTT	CAGSAPSGIPGELFF
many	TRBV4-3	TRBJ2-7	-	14	TGCGCCAGCAGCCAAGATCGGCAGGTTTACGAGCAGTACTTC	CASSQDRQVYEQYF
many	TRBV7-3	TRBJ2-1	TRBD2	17	TGTGCCAGCAGCCCGTGGGGGGGTAGCGGGAACTACAATGAGCAGTTCTTC	CASSPWGGSGNYNEQFF